This TCR beta chain was found in a study of T-cell memory formation after mild COVID-19. Study at large: TCR clusters mostly belonged to single donors.

TCRdb called the 5' RACE reads again in MiXCR, with one record for every CDR3 protein. The table has fewer than 350,000 distinct CDR3 sequences, 18% seen once; the top ten hold more than 20%. A remark on this clonotype: Its specificity is unknown.

Study observations and caveats: SARS-CoV-2 specificity of second-wave clones peaking day 37 was unconfirmed. Later expanders leaned CD4+, whereas clones that contracted between day 15 and 85 were balanced CD4/CD8.

Germline V CDR1 and CDR2: MGHRA, YSYEKL. CDR3 length: 11 residues. V was pared by 3 bases and J by 7 bases, with 4 bases between. Sequenced input: PBMCs or a T cell subset sorted from them (not recorded which). The chain links TRBV4-1 to TRBJ2-4; no clear D gene. This receptor was taken from a man between 18 and 29 years old who had mild COVID-19 (a few samples of this study predate the infection). Cell type and time point are not known. The CDR3 coding sequence is TGCGCCAGCAGCCAGTTGAACATTCAGTACTTC. Encoded protein: CASSQLNIQYF.